Listed here are 3 T cell receptor beta chains from one sample, sequenced in a study of CXCR3-negative and CXCR3-positive naive CD8 T cells. Study outcomes and limitations: Against CXCR3-negative naive cells, CXCR3-positive naive cells showed more hydrophobic TRB CDR3s.

TRB cDNA libraries were made by UMI-labeled 5' RACE. Following a re-call of the 5' RACE reads, TCRdb has one entry per CDR3 protein and lacks DNA. The specimen's table records 100,000 to 150,000 distinct CDR3 sequences. What these receptors recognize is not known. Material for sequencing was naive CXCR3+ CD8+ T cells from blood. Subset reported: CD45RO-CCR7+CD27+CD95- naive CD8+ T cells expressing CXCR3 (TNR3+). These receptors were collected from a human donor in good health. Some clones in this sample may be carry-over from other donors' samples.

The rearrangement joins TRBV7-9 to TRBJ2-7. This CDR3 is built from 12 residues. In germline, CDR1 is SEHNR, CDR2 FQNEAQ (reference sequence). CDR3 sequence: CASSHRPDEQYF.

This sequence joins TRBV29-1 and TRBJ2-3; TCRdb picks TRBD1, but there is no DNA to check that call. Germline V gene sequence: CDR1 SQVTM, CDR2 ANQGSEA. CDR3 length: 13 amino acids. The CDR3 is CSARDSSTDTQYF.

The J gene is TRBJ2-7, the V gene TRBV4-3; TCRdb proposes TRBD1, but this gene call is untestable without DNA. The CDR3 has 17 amino acids. The germline V gene has CDR1 LGHNA and CDR2 YSLEER. The CDR3 here is CASSQDRAPPSPYEQYF.